This T cell receptor beta chain is drawn from a study of vaccination and CD4 T cells after COVID-19. Study background: Each post-COVID sample was drawn after diagnosis, and the median interval was roughly 100 days (range 35 to 161). Treatment of control cultures consisted of a CEFX pool, an HIV-1 Nef pool, or no peptide.

The CDR3 is 16 residues long. J was trimmed by 5 bases and V by 2 bases; bases with no gene match: 7. Germline CDR1 is MNHEY and CDR2 is SVGEGT. Cultured CD4+ T cell DNA was sequenced using the Oncomine TCR Beta short-read assay. TCRdb fed the PCR reads into MiXCR, producing one record per CDR3 protein. Here the sample spans roughly 10,000 distinct CDR3 sequences, around 23% being singletons. Regarding treatment: approximately 11-day PBMC culture with coronavirus spike peptide pools or control peptides (ViraFEST assay). The ViraFEST method relied on peptide pools to expand antigen-specific T cells, followed by TCR sequencing. Note on this clonotype: Its target is unknown.

Specimen: CD4+ T cells from blood, cultured in vitro, collected after SARS-CoV-2 vaccination. The sequence came from a human donor who had recovered from COVID-19. V and J are TRBV6-2 or TRBV6-3 and TRBJ2-5, with 11 bases that match TRBD2. CDR3 sequence: CASSYGSGRAWETQYF. CDR3 coding DNA: TGTGCCAGCAGTTACGGTAGCGGGAGGGCCTGGGAGACCCAGTACTTC.